These 7 T cell receptor beta chains came from one sample sequenced in a study of blood T cell repertoires in COVID-19. Assay: immunoSEQ multiplex PCR; the TCRdb copy retains only in-frame clones and omits some. Among around 200,000 clones listed, roughly 86% were seen once. Sequencing was carried out using peripheral blood. Receptors were obtained from a man aged 35-49 years with active or convalescent COVID-19.

This chain uses TRBV11-3 with TRBJ2-2; possibly TRBD1 for D (6 bases). V was clipped by 1 base and J by 0 bases, with 12 bases between them. This CDR3 spans 17 amino acids. Germline V CDR1 and CDR2: SGHNT, YENEEA. CDR3: CASSLGGDTSNTGELFF. The CDR3 coding sequence is TGTGCCAGCAGCTTAGGAGGGGACACTTCGAACACCGGGGAGCTGTTTTTT.

The chain couples TRBV5-6 to TRBJ2-1; 11 nucleotides match TRBD1. Per germline, CDR1 SGHDT and CDR2 YYEEEE. V lost 4 bases and J lost 10; bases outside the gene matches: 7. There are 14 residues in the CDR3. This CDR3 reads CASSQDRGQGEQFF. DNA of the CDR3: TGTGCCAGCAGCCAGGACAGGGGGCAGGGGGAGCAGTTCTTC.

The DNA for the CDR3 is TGTGCCAGCAGTGAAGGCCCTAGCTCCAAAAACATTCAGTACTTC. This translates into CASSEGPSSKNIQYF. The chain couples TRBV6-1 to TRBJ2-4; the D gene is possibly TRBD2 (5 bases). V dropped 1 base and J dropped 2 bases, with 9 bases sitting between them. Germline lookup yields CDR1 MNHNS and CDR2 SASEGT. This CDR3 comprises 15 residues.

The CDR3 is CASSPGQGNYGYTF. CDR3 DNA: TGTGCCAGCAGCCCGGGACAGGGTAACTATGGCTACACCTTC. The chain is built from TRBV28 and TRBJ1-2, with 9 bases that match TRBD1. The CDR3 is 14 amino acids. V was clipped by 6 bases and J by 1 base; unmatched bases: 3. The germline CDR1 and CDR2 sequences are MDHEN and SYDVKM.

A few counts support this clone. V is TRBV7-2 and J is TRBJ1-1; D ambiguous. Germline V gene lookup returns CDR1 SGHTA and CDR2 FQGNSA. The V end lost 0 bases, the J end lost 4 bases, and 6 bases lay between the germline ends. The CDR3 consists of 13 residues. The CDR3 sequence is CASSLAPGTEAFF. In DNA form, the CDR3 reads TGTGCCAGCAGCTTAGCCCCGGGCACTGAAGCTTTCTTT.

This chain links TRBV30 with TRBJ2-5, with 7 nucleotides matching TRBD2. Per germline, CDR1 GTSNPN and CDR2 SVGIG (reference sequence). CDR3 size: 14 residues. The trim removed 3 bases at V and 1 base at J, leaving 5 bases unmatched. This CDR3 reads CAWSVGGGQETQYF. The CDR3 bases are TGTGCCTGGAGCGTCGGCGGGGGCCAAGAGACCCAGTACTTC.

This clone was seen many times. The chain combines TRBV30 with TRBJ1-1; D may be TRBD1 (6 bases). The CDR3 extends over 14 amino acids. Trimming pared 0 bases from V and 11 bases from J, leaving 19 bases between. Germline values: CDR1 GTSNPN, CDR2 SVGIG (reference sequence). CDR3: CAWSVGRGTQKAFF. CDR3 DNA: TGTGCCTGGAGTGTGGGCAGGGGAACCCAGAAGGCTTTCTTT. Drawing the rest from reference TRBV30 and TRBJ1-1, the complete variable domain is SQTIHQWPATLVQPVGSPLSLECTVEGTSNPNLYWYRQAAGRGLQLLFYSVGIGQISSEVPQNLSASRPQDRQFILSSKKLLLSDSGFYLCAWSVGRGTQKAFFGQGTRLTVV.